This T cell receptor (beta chain) derives from a study of technical replicates of blood from four donors. The CDR3 consists of 16 residues. After removal of 0 bases from V and 2 bases from J, the junction contained 2 bases not matched to a gene. Germline CDR1 reads LGHNA; CDR2 reads YNFKEQ. Clones were sequenced by immunoSEQ multiplex PCR, and TCRdb holds only the in-frame ones, with some missing. The sample lists about 78,000 clones, 85% to 95% occurring once. The sequenced material came from T cells isolated from PBMCs. The source of this sequence is a human donor in good health. V usage is TRBV4-2 and J usage is TRBJ2-1, with 9 bases lining up with TRBD2. The CDR3 DNA sequence: TGTGCCAGCAGCCAAGAAGTAGCGGGAGCCTACAATGAGCAGTTCTTC. Residues: CASSQEVAGAYNEQFF.